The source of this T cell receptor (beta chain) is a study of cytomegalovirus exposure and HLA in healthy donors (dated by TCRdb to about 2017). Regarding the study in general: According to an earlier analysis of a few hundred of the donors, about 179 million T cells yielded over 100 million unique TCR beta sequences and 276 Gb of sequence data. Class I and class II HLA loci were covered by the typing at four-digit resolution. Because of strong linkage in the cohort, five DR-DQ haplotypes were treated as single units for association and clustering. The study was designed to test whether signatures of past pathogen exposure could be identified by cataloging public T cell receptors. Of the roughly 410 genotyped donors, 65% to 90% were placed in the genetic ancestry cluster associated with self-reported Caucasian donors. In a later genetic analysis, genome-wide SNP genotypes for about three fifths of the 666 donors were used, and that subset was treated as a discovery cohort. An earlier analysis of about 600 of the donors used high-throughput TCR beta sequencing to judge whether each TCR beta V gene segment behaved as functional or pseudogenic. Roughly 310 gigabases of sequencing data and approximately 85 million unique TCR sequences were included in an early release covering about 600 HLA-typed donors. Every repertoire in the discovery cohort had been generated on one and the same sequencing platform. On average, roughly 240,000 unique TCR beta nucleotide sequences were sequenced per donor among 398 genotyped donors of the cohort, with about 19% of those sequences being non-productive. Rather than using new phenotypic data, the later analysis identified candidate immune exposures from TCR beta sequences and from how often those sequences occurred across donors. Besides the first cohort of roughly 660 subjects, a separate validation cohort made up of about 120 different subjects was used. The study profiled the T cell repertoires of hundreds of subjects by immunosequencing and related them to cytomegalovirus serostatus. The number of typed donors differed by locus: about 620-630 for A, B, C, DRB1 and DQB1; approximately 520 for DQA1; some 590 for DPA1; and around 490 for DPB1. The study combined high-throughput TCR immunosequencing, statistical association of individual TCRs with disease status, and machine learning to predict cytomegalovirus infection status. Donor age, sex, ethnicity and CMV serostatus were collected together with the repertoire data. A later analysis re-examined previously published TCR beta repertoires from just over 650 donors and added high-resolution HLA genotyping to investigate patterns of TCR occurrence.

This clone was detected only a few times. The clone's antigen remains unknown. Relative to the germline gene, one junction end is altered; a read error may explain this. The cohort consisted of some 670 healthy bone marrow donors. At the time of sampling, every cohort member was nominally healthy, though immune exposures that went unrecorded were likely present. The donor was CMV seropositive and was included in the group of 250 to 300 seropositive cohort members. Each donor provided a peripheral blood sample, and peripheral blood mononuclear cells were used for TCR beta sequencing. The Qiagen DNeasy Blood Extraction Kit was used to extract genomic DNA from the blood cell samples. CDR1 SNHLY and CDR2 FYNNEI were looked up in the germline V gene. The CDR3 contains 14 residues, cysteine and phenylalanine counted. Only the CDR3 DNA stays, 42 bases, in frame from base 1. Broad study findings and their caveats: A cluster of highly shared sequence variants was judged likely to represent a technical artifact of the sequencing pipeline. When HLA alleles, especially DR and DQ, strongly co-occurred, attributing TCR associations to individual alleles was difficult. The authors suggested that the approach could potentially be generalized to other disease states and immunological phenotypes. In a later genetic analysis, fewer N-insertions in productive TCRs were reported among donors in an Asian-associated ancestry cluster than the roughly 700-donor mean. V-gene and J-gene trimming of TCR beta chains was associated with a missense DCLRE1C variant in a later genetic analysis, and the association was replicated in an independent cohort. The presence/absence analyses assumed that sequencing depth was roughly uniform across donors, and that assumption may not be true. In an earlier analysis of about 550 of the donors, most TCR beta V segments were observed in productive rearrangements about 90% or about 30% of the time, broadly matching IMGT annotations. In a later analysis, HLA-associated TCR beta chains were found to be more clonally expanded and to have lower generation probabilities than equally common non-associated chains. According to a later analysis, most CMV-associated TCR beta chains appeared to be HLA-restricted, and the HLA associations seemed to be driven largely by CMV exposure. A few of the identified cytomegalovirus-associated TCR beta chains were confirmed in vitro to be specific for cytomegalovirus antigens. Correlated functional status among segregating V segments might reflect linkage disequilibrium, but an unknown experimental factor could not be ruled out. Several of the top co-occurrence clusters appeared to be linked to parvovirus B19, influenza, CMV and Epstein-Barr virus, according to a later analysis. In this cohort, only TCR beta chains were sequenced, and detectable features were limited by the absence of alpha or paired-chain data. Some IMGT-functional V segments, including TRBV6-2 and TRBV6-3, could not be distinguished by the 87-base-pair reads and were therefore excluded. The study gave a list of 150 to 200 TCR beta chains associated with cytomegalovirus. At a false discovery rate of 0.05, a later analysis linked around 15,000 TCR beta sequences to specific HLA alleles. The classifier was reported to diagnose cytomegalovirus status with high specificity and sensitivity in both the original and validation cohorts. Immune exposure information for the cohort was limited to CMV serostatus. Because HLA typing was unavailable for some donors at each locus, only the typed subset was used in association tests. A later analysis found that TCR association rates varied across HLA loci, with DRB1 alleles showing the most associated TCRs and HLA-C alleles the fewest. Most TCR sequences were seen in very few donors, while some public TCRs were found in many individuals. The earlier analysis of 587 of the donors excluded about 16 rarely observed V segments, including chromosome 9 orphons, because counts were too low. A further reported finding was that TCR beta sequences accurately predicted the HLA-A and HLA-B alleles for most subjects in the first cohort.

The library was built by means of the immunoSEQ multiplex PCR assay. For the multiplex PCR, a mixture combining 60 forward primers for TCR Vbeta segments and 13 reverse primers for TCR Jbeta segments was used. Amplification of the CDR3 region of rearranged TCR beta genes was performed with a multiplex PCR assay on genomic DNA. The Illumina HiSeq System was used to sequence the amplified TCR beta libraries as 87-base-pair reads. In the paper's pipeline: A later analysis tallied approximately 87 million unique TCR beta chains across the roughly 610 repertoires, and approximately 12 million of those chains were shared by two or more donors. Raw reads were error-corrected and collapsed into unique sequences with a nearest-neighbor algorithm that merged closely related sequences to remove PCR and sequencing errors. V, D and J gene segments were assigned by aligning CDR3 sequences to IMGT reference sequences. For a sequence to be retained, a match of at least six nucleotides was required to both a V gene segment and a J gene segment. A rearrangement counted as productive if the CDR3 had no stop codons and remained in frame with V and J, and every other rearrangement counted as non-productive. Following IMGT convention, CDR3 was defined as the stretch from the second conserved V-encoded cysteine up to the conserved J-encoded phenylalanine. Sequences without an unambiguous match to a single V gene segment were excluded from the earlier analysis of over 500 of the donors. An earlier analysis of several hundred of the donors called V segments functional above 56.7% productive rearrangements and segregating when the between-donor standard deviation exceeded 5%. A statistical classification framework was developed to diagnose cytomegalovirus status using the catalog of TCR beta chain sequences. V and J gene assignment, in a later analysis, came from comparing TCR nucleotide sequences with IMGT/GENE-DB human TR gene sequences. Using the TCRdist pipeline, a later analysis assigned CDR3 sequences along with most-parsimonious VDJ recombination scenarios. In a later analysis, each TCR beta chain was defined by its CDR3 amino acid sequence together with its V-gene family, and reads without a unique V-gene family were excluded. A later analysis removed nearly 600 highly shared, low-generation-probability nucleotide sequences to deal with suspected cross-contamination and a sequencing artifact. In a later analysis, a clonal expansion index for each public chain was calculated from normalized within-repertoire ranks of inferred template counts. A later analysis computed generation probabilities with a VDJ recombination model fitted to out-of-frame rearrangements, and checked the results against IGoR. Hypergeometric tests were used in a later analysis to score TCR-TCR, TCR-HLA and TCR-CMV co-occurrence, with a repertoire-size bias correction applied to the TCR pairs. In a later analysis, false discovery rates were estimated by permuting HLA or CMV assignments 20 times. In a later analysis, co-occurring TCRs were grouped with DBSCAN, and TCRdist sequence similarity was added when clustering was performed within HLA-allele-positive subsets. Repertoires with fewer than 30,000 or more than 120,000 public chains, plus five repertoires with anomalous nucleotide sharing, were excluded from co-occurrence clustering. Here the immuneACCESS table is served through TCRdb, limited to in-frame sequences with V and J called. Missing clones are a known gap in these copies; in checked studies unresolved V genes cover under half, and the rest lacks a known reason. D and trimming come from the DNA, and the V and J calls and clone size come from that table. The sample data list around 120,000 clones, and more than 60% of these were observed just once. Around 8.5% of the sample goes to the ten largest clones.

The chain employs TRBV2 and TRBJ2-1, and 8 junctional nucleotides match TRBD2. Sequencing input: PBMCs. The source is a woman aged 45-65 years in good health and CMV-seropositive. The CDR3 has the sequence CASSEALSGSEKFF. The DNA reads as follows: TGTGCCAGCAGTGAAGCGCTGAGCGGGAGTGAGAAGTTCTTC.